The 2 T cell receptor beta chains given below trace back to one sample, sequenced in a study of T cell repertoires in cytomegalovirus infection (dated by TCRdb to about 2019). The sequencing machine was an Illumina HiSeq 1500. The public reads were reanalyzed by TCRdb: fastp trimming at Q25, MiXCR alignment, in-frame beta chains only. Rows merge per CDR3 protein into single entries with the most common DNA and genes. Present in this sample are approximately 160,000 distinct CDR3 sequences, about 15% of which were seen just once. The top ten constitute 18% of the sample. The sequenced sample was CD8+ T cells from PBMCs. The origin of the receptors is a human donor in good health (CMV status not recorded). Some clones in this sample may be carry-over from other donors' samples.

V usage is TRBV7-2 and J usage is TRBJ2-3, with a tentative D call TRBD2 (5 bases). CDR3 size: 16 residues. The germline CDR1 and CDR2 sequences are SGHTA and FQGNSA. Trimming shortened V by 5 bases and J by 7 bases, and 22 bases separated the two germline ends. As DNA, the CDR3 is TGTGCCAGCAGCCCCCGGGAACCGGGATTTCAGAATACGCAGTATTTT. Its protein is CASSPREPGFQNTQYF.

This clonotype was seen a few times. This chain links TRBV7-8 with TRBJ2-1, with D uncertain. Germline CDR1 SGHVS, CDR2 FQNEAQ. Trimming took 5 bases from V and 0 from J, leaving 5 bases between them. The CDR3 extends over 13 amino acids. DNA for the CDR3: TGTGCCAGCAGCCCCCTCTCCTACAATGAGCAGTTCTTC. Protein sequence: CASSPLSYNEQFF.